The rows below give T cell receptor beta chains drawn from one sample of a study of response to subunit inactivated influenza vaccine. TCRdb processed the RT-PCR reads anew with MiXCR; each CDR3 protein has one entry. Of fewer than 700,000 distinct CDR3 sequences in the sample, about an eighth were seen once. The sequenced sample was PBMCs from blood, obtained 40 to 50 days after vaccination. The receptors derive from a man aged 50 or older who received an inactivated influenza vaccine. Each CDR3 is given with its conserved first and last residue. The D gene is left open where the match is weak. Some rows mark clone size as missing; the rest say once, few, many or name a class of expanded clone.

J,V,size,D,DNA,CDR3
TRBJ2-3,TRBV4-3,few,.,TGCGCCAGCAGCCAAGCGGCGGCCGTAAACACAGATACGCAGTATTTT,CASSQAAAVNTDTQYF
TRBJ2-1,TRBV11-2,few,TRBD2,TGTGCCAGCAGCCCTAGCGGGAGATACAATGAGCAGTTCTTC,CASSPSGRYNEQFF
TRBJ2-1,TRBV4-2,few,.,TGTGCCAGCAGCCAAGGACTAGACAGGAGTGAGCAGTTCTTC,CASSQGLDRSEQFF
TRBJ2-1,TRBV5-8,.,.,TGTGCCAGCGTTCCCTTAGCCTCCTACAATGAGCAGTTCTTC,CASVPLASYNEQFF
TRBJ1-5,TRBV4-2,many,.,TGTGCCAGCAGCCAAGATGGGGCGGATCAGCCCCAGCATTTT,CASSQDGADQPQHF
TRBJ2-1,TRBV2,.,.,TGTGCCAGCAGTTTGGTCAGGCGAAAATACAATGAGCAGTTCTTC,CASSLVRRKYNEQFF
TRBJ2-2,TRBV20-1,many,.,TGCAGTGCTAGGCCGGGACAGCGGGTGAACACCGGGGAGCTGTTTTTT,CSARPGQRVNTGELFF
TRBJ2-3,TRBV20-1,.,TRBD1,TGCAGTGCTGAGCCCCGGGACAGTTATTCAGATACGCAGTATTTT,CSAEPRDSYSDTQYF
TRBJ2-7,TRBV23-1,.,.,TGCGCCAGCAGTCTGGAGGAAACCTCCTACGAGCAGTACTTC,CASSLEETSYEQYF
TRBJ2-3,TRBV2,few,.,TGTGCCAGCAGTGTTTGGCCTGGGGGGACCACAGATACGCAGTATTTT,CASSVWPGGTTDTQYF
TRBJ2-1,TRBV20-1,few,TRBD2,TGCAGTGGAGGGCAGGGACTAGCGGGGAATGAGCAGTTCTTC,CSGGQGLAGNEQFF
TRBJ2-7,TRBV18,.,.,TGTGCCAGCTCACCATCTCGCGGTATCGGTGTCTACGAGCAGTACTTC,CASSPSRGIGVYEQYF